The clone carrying this T cell receptor beta chain was observed a handful of times. After isolation, RNA underwent reverse transcription to generate cDNA as the sequencing template. Profiled with immunoSEQ multiplex PCR; TCRdb holds only in-frame clones, not every one. The data contain some 110,000 clones, 50% to 75% of them seen just once; the ten biggest clones take up around 30%. This sample is part of a study of CD8+ T cells in alopecia areata. This CDR3 spans 15 amino acids. V trimming: 6 bases; J trimming: 3 bases; junction bases outside the gene matches: 5. The germline V gene has CDR1 MNHNS and CDR2 SASEGT. As to treatment: oral pan-JAK inhibitor, 5-10 mg twice daily.

This chain connects TRBV6-1 to TRBJ2-1; 10 bases are shared with TRBD2. The sequence was collected from a human donor with alopecia areata. The sequencing used CD8+ T cells sorted from blood, collected at week 4, from a patient treated with tofacitinib. The CDR3 sequence is CASSLTSGDYNEQFF. Written as DNA, the CDR3 is TGTGCCAGCAGCCTCACTAGCGGGGACTACAATGAGCAGTTCTTC.